This T cell receptor (beta chain) was recovered during a study of OX40 agonist ivuxolimab in advanced cancers. The table came from immunoSEQ multiplex PCR; TCRdb's copy has only in-frame clones and leaves some out. The sample has about 61,000 clones; around 87% are singletons. The germline CDR1 and CDR2 sequences are SGHRS and YFSETQ. V was trimmed by 0 bases and J by 4 bases, leaving 13 bases between them. This CDR3 contains 15 residues. The sequence derives from an adult with an advanced solid tumor such as melanoma, head and neck, liver or kidney cancer. The material sequenced was CD4+ or CD8+ T cells sorted from blood, taken in a trial of the OX40 agonist ivuxolimab. The rearrangement uses TRBV5-1 and TRBJ1-2; a possible D gene is TRBD1 (6 bases). CDR3: CASSLGRGHSYGYTF. DNA of the CDR3: TGCGCCAGCAGCTTGGGACGGGGACACTCCTATGGCTACACCTTC.